This TCR beta chain was captured in a study of T cells in Graves' hyperthyroidism and ophthalmopathy. RNA transcripts gave rise to amplified TCR beta CDR3 regions. RT-PCR in the first round (using the HTBI primer set) targeted the TCR CDR3. In TCRdb, the multiplex PCR reads were re-called with MiXCR into one record per CDR3 protein. The table includes a few hundred thousand distinct CDR3 sequences, approximately 16% detected once. Germline CDR1 GTSNPN, CDR2 SVGIG (reference sequence). The CDR3 has 16 amino acids. The germline V and J ends were trimmed by 3 bases and 8 bases, with 25 bases remaining between them.

The V and J genes are TRBV30 and TRBJ2-5; a possible D gene is TRBD2 (6 bases). Sequencing input: blood. The clonotype originates from a woman aged 40-49 years with Graves' ophthalmopathy. CDR3 in amino acids: CAWRERAAGGMYTQYF. The CDR3 DNA sequence: TGTGCCTGGAGAGAGCGAGCGGCCGGGGGAATGTATACCCAGTACTTC.